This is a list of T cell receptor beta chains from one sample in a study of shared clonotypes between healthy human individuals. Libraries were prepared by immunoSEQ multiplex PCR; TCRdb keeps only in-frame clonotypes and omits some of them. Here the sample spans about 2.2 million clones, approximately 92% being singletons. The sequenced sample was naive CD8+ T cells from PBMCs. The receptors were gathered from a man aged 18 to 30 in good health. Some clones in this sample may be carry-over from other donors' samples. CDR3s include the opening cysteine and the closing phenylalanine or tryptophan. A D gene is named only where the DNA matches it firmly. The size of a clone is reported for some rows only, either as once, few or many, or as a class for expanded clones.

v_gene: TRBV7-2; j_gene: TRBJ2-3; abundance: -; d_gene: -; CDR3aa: CASSSPREADTQYF; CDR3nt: TGTGCCAGCAGCTCCCCGAGGGAAGCCGATACGCAGTATTTT
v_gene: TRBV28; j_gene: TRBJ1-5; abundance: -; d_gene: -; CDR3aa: CASNGAGEPQHF; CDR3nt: TGTGCCAGCAATGGGGCCGGGGAGCCCCAGCATTTT
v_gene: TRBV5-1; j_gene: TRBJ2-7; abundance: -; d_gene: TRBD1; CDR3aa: CASSMGTGGTYEQYF; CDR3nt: TGCGCCAGCAGCATGGGGACAGGGGGTACCTACGAGCAGTACTTC
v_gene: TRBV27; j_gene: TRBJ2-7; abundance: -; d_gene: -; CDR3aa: CASSPRVEYEQYF; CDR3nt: TGTGCCAGCAGCCCACGGGTGGAGTACGAGCAGTACTTC
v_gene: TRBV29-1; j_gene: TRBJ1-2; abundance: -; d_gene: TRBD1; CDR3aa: CSVERDRGRIDYGYTF; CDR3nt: TGCAGCGTTGAGAGGGACAGGGGGCGTATAGACTATGGCTACACCTTC
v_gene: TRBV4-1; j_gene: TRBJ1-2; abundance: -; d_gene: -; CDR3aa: CASSPGTSGYTF; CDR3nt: TGCGCCAGCAGCCCCGGGACATCTGGCTACACCTTC
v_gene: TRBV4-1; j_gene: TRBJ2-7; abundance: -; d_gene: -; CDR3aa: CASSQGGSIYEQYF; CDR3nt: TGCGCCAGCAGCCAAGGGGGGTCTATTTACGAGCAGTACTTC
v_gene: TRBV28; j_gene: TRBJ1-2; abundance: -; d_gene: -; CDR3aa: CASSLMDTSFYGYTF; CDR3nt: TGTGCCAGCAGTTTAATGGACACCTCTTTCTATGGCTACACCTTC
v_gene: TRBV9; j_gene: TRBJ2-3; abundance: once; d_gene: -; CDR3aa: CASSVESVVIGVGDTQYF; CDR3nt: TGTGCCAGCAGCGTAGAAAGCGTAGTTATTGGGGTTGGAGATACGCAGTATTTT
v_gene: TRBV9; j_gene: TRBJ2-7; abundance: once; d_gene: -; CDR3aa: CASSVTASLSYEQYF; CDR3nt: TGTGCCAGCAGCGTAACAGCATCACTCTCCTACGAGCAGTACTTC
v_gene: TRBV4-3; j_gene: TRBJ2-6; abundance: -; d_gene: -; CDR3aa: CASSQDPTGFHSGANVLTF; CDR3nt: TGCGCCAGCAGCCAAGATCCGACAGGTTTCCACTCTGGGGCCAACGTCCTGACTTTC
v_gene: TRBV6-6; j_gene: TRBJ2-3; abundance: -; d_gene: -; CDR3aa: CASSSVPRDTQYF; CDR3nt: TGTGCCAGCTCTAGCGTTCCCCGGGATACGCAGTATTTT
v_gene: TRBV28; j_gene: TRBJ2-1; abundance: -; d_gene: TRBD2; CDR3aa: CASSPLAGGPNNEQFF; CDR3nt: TGTGCCAGCAGTCCCTTAGCGGGAGGGCCTAACAATGAGCAGTTCTTC
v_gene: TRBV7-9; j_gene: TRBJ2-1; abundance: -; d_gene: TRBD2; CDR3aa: CASSFPSSGSWFYNEQFF; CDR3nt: TGTGCCAGCAGCTTCCCAAGTAGCGGGAGCTGGTTCTACAATGAGCAGTTCTTC
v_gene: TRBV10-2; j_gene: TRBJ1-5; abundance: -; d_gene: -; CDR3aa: CASSEGGQPQHF; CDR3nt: TGCGCCAGCAGTGAGGGGGGTCAGCCCCAGCATTTT